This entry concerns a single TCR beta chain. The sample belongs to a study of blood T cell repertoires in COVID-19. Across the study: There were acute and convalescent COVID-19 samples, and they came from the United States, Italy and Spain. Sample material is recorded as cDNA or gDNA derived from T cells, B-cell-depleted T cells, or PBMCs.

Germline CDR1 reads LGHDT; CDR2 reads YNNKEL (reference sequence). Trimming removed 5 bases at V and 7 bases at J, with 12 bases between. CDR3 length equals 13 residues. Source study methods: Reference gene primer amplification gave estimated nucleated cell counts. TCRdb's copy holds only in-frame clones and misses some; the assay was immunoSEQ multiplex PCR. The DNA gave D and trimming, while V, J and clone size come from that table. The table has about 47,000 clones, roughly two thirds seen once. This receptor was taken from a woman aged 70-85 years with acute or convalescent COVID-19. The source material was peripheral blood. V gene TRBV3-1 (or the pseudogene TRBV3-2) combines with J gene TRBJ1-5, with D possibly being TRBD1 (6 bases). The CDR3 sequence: CASSYGRGQPQHF. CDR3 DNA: TGTGCCAGCAGCTACGGAAGGGGGCAGCCCCAGCATTTT.